This T cell receptor beta chain was sequenced in a study of CXCR3-negative and CXCR3-positive naive CD8 T cells. Findings of the study overall: Comparison of naive CXCR3-negative and CXCR3-positive cells revealed similar TRBV-TRBJ usage, while memory cells differed. Expression of CXCR3 was partially reduced after cryopreservation, and fresh PBMCs were used in most assays. Memory CD8+ cells showed much lower diversity, while both naive subsets displayed comparably high diversity. With surface CD5 comparable between naive subsets, TCR strength was estimated using properties derived from the TRB CDR3.

The germline CDR1 and CDR2 sequences are MGHRA and YSYEKL. This CDR3 is 17 amino acids long. 5' RACE that incorporated UMI labels was used to prepare the TRB cDNA libraries. TCRdb re-analyzed the 5' RACE reads; it lists each CDR3 protein once, without DNA. Recorded for this sample: approximately 26,000 distinct CDR3 sequences. On this clonotype: Its specificity is not known.

The genes are TRBV4-1 and TRBJ1-1; without DNA, the TCRdb call of TRBD1 cannot be checked. The source is a human donor in good health. Some clones in this sample may be carry-over from other donors' samples. The sequencing input was naive CXCR3- CD8+ T cells from blood. The subset here: CD45RO-CCR7+CD27+CD95- naive CD8+ T cells lacking CXCR3 (TNR3-). The CDR3: CASSQDKLMDRVTEAFF.